This section outlines one T cell receptor beta chain sequence together with its context. The antigen remains undetermined. This sample is part of a study of CD8+CD57+ T cells in acquired aplastic anemia. Overall study findings and caveats: Simpson's diversity of CD8+ cells was not significantly different in patients compared with controls. Shared by patients and controls, approximately 28 CD8+ CDR3s were abundant in patients.

Profiles of TCR beta VDJ and CDR3 were generated from a genomic DNA template. TCRdb independently ran MiXCR on the reads; one entry per CDR3 protein. The repertoire holds around 180,000 distinct CDR3 sequences, with 55% to 70% as singletons. Sequencing input: sorted CD4+, CD8+, or CD8+CD57+ T cells (not recorded which) from PBMCs. The clonotype was recovered from a human donor with severe aplastic anemia or a healthy control (not recorded which).

In nucleotides, the CDR3 is TGTGCCAGTAGTACCCAATACACTGAAGCTTTCTTT. Translating it yields CASSTQYTEAFF. The rearrangement uses TRBV19 and TRBJ1-1; unclear D gene. With 4 bases removed from V and 3 bases from J, the gap between germline ends came to 6 bases. There are 12 residues in the CDR3. Looked up from germline, CDR1 is LNHDA and CDR2 is SQIVND (reference sequence).